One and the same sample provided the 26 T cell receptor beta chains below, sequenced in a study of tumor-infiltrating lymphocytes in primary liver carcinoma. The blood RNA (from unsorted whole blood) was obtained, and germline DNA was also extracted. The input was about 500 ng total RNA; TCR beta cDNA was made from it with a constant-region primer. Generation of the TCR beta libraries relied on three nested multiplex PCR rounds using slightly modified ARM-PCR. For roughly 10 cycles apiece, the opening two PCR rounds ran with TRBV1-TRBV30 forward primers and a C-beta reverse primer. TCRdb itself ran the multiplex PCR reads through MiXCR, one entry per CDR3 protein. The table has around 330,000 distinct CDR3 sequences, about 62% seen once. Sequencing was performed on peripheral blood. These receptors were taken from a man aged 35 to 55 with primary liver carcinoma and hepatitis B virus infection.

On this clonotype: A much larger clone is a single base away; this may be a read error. The CDR3 reads CASSTGLGNERFF. DNA for the CDR3: TGTGCCAGCAGCACCGGACTAGGCAATGAGCGGTTCTTC. The chain joins TRBV14 to TRBJ2-1, with TRBD2 identical over 7 bases. The CDR3 sequence is 13 residues long. Germline V gene sequence: CDR1 SGHDN, CDR2 FVKESK.

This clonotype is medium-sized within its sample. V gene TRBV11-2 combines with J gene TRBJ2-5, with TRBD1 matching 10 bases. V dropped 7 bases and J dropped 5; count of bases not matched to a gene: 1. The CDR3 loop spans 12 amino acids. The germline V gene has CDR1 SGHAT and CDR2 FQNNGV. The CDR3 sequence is CASMGQGETQYF. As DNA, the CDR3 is TGTGCCAGCATGGGACAGGGGGAGACCCAGTACTTC.

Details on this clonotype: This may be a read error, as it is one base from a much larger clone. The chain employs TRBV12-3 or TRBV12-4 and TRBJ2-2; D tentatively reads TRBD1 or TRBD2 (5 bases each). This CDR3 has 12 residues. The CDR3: CASRAGPGELLF. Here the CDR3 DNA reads TGTGCCAGCAGGGCAGGGCCCGGGGAGCTGCTTTTT.

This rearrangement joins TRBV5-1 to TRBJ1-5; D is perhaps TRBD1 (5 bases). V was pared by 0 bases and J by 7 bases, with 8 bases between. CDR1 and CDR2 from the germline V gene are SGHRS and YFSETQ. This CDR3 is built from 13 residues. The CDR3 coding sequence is TGCGCCAGCAGCTTGGGGGGCAGGCAGCCCCAGCATTTT. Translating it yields CASSLGGRQPQHF. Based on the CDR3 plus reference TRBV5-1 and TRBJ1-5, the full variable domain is KAGVTQTPRYLIKTRGQQVTLSCSPISGHRSVSWYQQTPGQGLQFLFEYFSETQRNKGNFPGRFSGRQFSNSRSEMNVSTLELGDSALYLCASSLGGRQPQHFGDGTRLSIL.

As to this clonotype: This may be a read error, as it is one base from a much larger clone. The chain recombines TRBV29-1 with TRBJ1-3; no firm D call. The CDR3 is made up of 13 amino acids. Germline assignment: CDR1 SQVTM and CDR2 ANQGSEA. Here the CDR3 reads CSTLSGPGHTIYF. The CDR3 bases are TGCAGCACCTTGTCCGGACCTGGACACACCATATATTTT.

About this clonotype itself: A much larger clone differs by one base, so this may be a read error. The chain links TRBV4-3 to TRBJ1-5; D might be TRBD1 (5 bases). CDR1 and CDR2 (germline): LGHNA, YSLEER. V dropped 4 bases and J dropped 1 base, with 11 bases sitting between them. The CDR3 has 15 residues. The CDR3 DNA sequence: TGCGCCAGCAGCCGCGATGAGGGGAGCAATCAGCCCCAGCATTTT. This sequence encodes CASSRDEGSNQPQHF.

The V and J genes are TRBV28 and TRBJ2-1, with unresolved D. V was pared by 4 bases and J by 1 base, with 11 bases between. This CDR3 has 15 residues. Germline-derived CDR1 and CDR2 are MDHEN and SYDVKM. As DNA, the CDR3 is TGTGCCAGCAGTTCCCGACTGCAATCCTACAATGAGCAGTTCTTC. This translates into CASSSRLQSYNEQFF.

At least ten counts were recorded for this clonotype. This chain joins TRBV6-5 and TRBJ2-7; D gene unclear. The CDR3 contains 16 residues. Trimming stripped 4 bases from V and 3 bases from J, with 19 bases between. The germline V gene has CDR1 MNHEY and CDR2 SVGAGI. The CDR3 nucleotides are TGTGCCAGCAGTTCCCTCCGGCAGGTCCCTATCTACGAGCAGTACTTC. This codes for CASSSLRQVPIYEQYF.

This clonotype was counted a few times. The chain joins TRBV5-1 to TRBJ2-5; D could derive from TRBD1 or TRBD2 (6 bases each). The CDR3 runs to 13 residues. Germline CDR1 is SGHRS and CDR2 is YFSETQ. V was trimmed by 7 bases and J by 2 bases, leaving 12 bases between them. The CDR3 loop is CASRRGSQETQYF. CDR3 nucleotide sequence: TGCGCCAGCCGGAGGGGGTCACAAGAGACCCAGTACTTC.

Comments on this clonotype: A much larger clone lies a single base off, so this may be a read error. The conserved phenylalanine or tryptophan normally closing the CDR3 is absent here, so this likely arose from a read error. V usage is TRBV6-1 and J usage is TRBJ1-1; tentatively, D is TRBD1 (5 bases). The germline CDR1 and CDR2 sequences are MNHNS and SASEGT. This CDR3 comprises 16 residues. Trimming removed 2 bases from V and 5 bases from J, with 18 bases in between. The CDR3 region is CASSERGLILGTEAFV. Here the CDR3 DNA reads TGTGCCAGCAGTGAAAGGGGACTTATTTTGGGGACTGAAGCTTTCGTT.

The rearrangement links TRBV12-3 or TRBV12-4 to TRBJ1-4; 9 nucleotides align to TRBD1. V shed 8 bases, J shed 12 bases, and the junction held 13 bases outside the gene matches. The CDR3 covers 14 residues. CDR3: CASEGTGNRNELFF. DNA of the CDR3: TGTGCCAGCGAGGGGACAGGGAACCGAAACGAACTGTTTTTT.

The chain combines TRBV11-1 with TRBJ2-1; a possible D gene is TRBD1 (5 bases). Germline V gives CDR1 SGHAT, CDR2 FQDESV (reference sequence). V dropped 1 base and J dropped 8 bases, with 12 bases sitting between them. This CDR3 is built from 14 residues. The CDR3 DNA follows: TGTGCCAGCAGCTTAGGACAGCTGGACGATGAGCAGTTCTTC. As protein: CASSLGQLDDEQFF.

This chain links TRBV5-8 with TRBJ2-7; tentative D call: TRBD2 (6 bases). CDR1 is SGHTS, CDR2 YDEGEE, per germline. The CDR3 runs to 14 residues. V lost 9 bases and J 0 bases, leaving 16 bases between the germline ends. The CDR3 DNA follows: TGTGCCAACGCCCGACGGGGGAGCTCCTACGAGCAGTACTTC. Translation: CANARRGSSYEQYF.

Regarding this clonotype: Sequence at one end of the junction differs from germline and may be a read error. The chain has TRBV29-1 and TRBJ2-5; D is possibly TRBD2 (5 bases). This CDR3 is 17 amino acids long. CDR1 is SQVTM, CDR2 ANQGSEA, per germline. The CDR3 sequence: CSVDPSRGLAVQETHYF. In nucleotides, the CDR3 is TGCAGCGTTGACCCCTCTCGCGGACTGGCGGTCCAAGAGACCCATTACTTC.

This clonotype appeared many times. CDR3 bases: TGTGCCAGCAGTGGCAGTTACGAGCAGTACTTC. This gives the protein CASSGSYEQYF. V gene TRBV12-3 or TRBV12-4 combines with J gene TRBJ2-7; D call uncertain. The ends were cut back, 5 bases at V and 4 bases at J, with 6 bases in the middle. CDR3 length equals 11 residues.

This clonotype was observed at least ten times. The CDR3 reads CASSQNSDTQYF. DNA of the CDR3: TGCGCCAGCAGCCAAAACTCGGATACGCAGTATTTT. The chain joins TRBV4-1 to TRBJ2-3; unclear D gene. The CDR3 spans 12 residues. Germline loops: CDR1 MGHRA, CDR2 YSYEKL. The V end lost 2 bases, the J end lost 6 bases, and 6 bases lay between the germline ends.

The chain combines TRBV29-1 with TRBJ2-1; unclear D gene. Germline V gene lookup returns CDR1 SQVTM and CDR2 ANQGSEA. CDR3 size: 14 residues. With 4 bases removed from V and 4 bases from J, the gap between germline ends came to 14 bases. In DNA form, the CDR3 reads TGCAGCGTTGCCCTCGGTGAAATATACAATGAGCAGTTCTTC. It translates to CSVALGEIYNEQFF.

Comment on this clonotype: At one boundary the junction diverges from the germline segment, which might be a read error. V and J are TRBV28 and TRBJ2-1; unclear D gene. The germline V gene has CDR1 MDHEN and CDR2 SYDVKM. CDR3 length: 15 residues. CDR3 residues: CASTLDRVSYNVQFF. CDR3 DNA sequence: TGTGCCAGCACTCTAGATAGGGTCTCCTACAATGTGCAGTTCTTC.

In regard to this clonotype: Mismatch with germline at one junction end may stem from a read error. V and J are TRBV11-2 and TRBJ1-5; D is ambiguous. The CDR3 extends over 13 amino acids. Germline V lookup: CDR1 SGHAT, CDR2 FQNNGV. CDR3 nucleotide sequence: TGCGCCAGCAGCGGGGATCCCGTACAGCCCCAGCATTTT. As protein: CASSGDPVQPQHF.

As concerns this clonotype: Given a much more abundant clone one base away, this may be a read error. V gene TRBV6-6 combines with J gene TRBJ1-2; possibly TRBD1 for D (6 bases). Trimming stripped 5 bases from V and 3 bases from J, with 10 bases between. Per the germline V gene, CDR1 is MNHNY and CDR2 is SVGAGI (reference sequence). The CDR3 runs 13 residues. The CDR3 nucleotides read TGTGCCAGCAGTGAATCAGGGGACTATGGCTACACCTTC. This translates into CASSESGDYGYTF.

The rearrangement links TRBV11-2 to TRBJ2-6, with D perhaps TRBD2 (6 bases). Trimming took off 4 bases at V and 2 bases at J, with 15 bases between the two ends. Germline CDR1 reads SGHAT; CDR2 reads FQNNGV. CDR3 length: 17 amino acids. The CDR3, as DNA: TGTGCCAGCAGCTCGACGATGGGGGGAACTGGGGCCAACGTCCTGACTTTC. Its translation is CASSSTMGGTGANVLTF. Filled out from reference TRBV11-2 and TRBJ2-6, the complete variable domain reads EAGVAQSPRYKIIEKRQSVAFWCNPISGHATLYWYQQILGQGPKLLIQFQNNGVVDDSQLPKDRFSAERLKGVDSTLKIQPAKLEDSAVYLCASSSTMGGTGANVLTFGAGSRLTVL.

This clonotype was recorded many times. Here the CDR3 reads CASSLGLRSYEQYF. CDR3 nucleotide sequence: TGTGCCAGCAGTTTGGGGCTACGCTCCTACGAGCAGTACTTC. The chain links TRBV12-3 or TRBV12-4 to TRBJ2-7, with D possibly being TRBD1 (5 bases). Between the trimmed V and J ends, which lost 3 bases and 0 bases, there was a span of 9 bases. This CDR3 contains 14 residues.

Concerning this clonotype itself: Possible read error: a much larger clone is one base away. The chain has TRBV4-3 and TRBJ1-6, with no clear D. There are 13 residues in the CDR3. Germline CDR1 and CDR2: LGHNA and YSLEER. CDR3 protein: CASSQDLSSPLRF. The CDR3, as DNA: TGCGCCAGCAGCCAAGACTTATCTTCACCCCTCCGCTTT.

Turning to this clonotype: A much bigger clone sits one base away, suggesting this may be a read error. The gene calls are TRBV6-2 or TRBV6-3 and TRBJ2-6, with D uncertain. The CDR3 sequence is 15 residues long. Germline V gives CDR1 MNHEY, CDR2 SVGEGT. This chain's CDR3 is CGSSYDGSGANVLTF. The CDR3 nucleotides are TGTGGCAGCAGTTACGACGGCTCCGGGGCCAACGTCCTGACTTTC.

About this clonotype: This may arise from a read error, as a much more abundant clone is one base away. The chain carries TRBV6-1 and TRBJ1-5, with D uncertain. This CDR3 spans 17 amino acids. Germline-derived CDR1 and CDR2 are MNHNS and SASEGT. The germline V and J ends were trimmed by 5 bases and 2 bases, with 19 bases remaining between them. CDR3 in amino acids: CASSYSNMGSGNQPQHF. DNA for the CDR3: TGTGCCAGCAGTTACTCGAATATGGGGAGTGGCAATCAGCCCCAGCATTTT.

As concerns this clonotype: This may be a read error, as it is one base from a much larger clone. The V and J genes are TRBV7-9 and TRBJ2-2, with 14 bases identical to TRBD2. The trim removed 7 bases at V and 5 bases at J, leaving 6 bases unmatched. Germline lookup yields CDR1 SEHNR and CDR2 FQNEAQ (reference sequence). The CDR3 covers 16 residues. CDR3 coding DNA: TGTGCCAGCAACCATAGGACTAGCGGGAGGACCGGGGAGCTGTTTTTT. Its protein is CASNHRTSGRTGELFF.